The next 24 T cell receptor beta chains were all read from a single sample in a study of blood T cell repertoires in COVID-19 (dated by TCRdb to 2019 to 2021). The method behind the library was the immunoSEQ multiplex PCR assay. Entries here come from immuneACCESS through TCRdb and include only in-frame sequences with V and J called. Some clones fail to appear in such tables; in the studies checked, an unresolved V gene covers under half of the shortfall, and the cause of the remainder is unknown. Recorded for this sample are about 170,000 clones; about nine tenths of them occurred a single time. 10% to 11% of the sample rests with the top ten. Sequenced material: peripheral blood. Receptors were obtained from an older woman with COVID-19, enrolled during active disease.

V usage is TRBV18 and J usage is TRBJ1-5, with D unresolved. The CDR3 loop spans 16 amino acids. CDR1 KGHSH and CDR2 LQKENI come from the germline V gene. Trimming took off 6 bases at V and 1 base at J, with 16 bases between the two ends. CDR3 region: CASSLKSVGSNQPQHF. CDR3 in DNA: TGTGCCAGCTCGCTGAAATCGGTCGGGAGCAATCAGCCCCAGCATTTT.

The chain couples TRBV19 to TRBJ2-7; 11 bases line up with TRBD2. The V gene's germline CDR1 is LNHDA and CDR2 SQIVND (reference sequence). With 4 bases clipped from V and 6 bases from J, the junction kept 8 bases outside the gene matches. The CDR3 consists of 15 residues. The CDR3 DNA is TGTGCCAGTAGTAGATCATTAGCGGGAGGGCGCGAGCAGTACTTC. Residues: CASSRSLAGGREQYF.

The gene calls are TRBV15 and TRBJ1-5, with D tentatively TRBD1 (6 bases). CDR1 LNHNV and CDR2 YYDKDF come from the germline V gene (reference sequence). The length of the CDR3 is 14 residues. The V gene lost 5 bases and the J gene lost 6 bases, with 14 bases spanning the gap. The CDR3 bases are TGTGCCACCAGCGGAGGACAGTTTGGTCAGCCCCAGCATTTT. It specifies CATSGGQFGQPQHF.

The chain employs TRBV20-1 and TRBJ2-3, with D perhaps matching TRBD2 (6 bases). V gave up 3 bases and J gave up 2 bases, with 15 bases separating them. This CDR3 region has 15 residues. Germline V gene data show CDR1 as DFQATT and CDR2 as SNEGSKA (reference sequence). CDR3 sequence: CSASSSGANTDTQYF. The CDR3 DNA sequence: TGCAGTGCTAGTAGTAGCGGAGCTAACACAGATACGCAGTATTTT.

This chain joins TRBV4-3 and TRBJ2-3; TRBD2 matches 12 bases. With 3 bases clipped from V and 4 bases from J, the junction kept 5 bases outside the gene matches. Germline V gene lookup returns CDR1 LGHNA and CDR2 YSLEER. CDR3 size: 16 residues. CDR3 sequence: CASSQLAGGPPDTQYF. CDR3 DNA sequence: TGCGCCAGCAGCCAGCTAGCGGGAGGGCCCCCAGATACGCAGTATTTT.

This CDR3 is CASSLNLAVYNEQFF. As DNA, the CDR3 is TGTGCCAGCAGCTTGAATCTAGCGGTCTACAATGAGCAGTTCTTC. The V gene is TRBV5-5, the J gene TRBJ2-1, with 7 bases lining up with TRBD2. CDR1 is SGHKS and CDR2 is YYEKEE in the germline V gene (reference sequence). The V segment lost 1 base and the J segment 3 bases; nucleotides outside the gene matches: 4. The CDR3 loop spans 15 amino acids.

In its sample, this clone was seen a few times. The V call is TRBV19, the J call TRBJ2-7; 9 nucleotides line up with TRBD1. V shed 6 bases and J 1 base; nucleotides not matched to a gene: 7. The CDR3 is 15 amino acids. Germline-derived CDR1 and CDR2 are LNHDA and SQIVND (reference sequence). CDR3 protein: CASSNRDRASYEQYF. CDR3 coding DNA: TGTGCCAGTAGCAACCGGGACAGGGCGTCCTACGAGCAGTACTTC.

This clone was detected only a few times. The chain is built from TRBV7-8 and TRBJ1-1; tentative D call: TRBD1 (5 bases). In germline, CDR1 is SGHVS, CDR2 FQNEAQ. Between the trimmed V and J ends, which lost 1 base and 0 bases, there was a span of 12 bases. The CDR3 is 16 amino acids. The CDR3 loop reads CASSLGLGGVNTEAFF. The CDR3 region has the DNA TGTGCCAGCAGCTTAGGGCTTGGGGGGGTGAACACTGAAGCTTTCTTT.

This clone was seen a single time. The rearrangement links TRBV6-4 to TRBJ2-2, with TRBD2 identical over 10 bases. The CDR3 runs 18 residues. Germline CDR1 MRHNA, CDR2 SNTAGT. V lost 4 bases to trimming and J lost 2 bases; unmatched junction nucleotides: 10. CDR3 sequence reads: CASSGTSGFSRNTGELFF. DNA for the CDR3: TGTGCCAGCAGTGGGACTAGCGGTTTTTCCAGAAACACCGGGGAGCTGTTTTTT.

The rearrangement links TRBV19 to TRBJ1-4, with D tentatively TRBD1 (6 bases). In germline, CDR1 is LNHDA, CDR2 SQIVND (reference sequence). The V gene lost 6 bases and the J gene lost 1 base, with 12 bases spanning the gap. This CDR3 comprises 15 residues. The CDR3 sequence is CASRDRPRTNEKLFF. The CDR3 nucleotides are TGTGCCAGTAGGGACAGACCGAGAACTAATGAAAAACTGTTTTTT.

The chain carries TRBV19 and TRBJ2-3, with 8 bases identical to TRBD2. The CDR3 has 15 residues. J was trimmed by 4 bases and V by 1 base; bases with no gene match: 4. In germline, CDR1 is LNHDA, CDR2 SQIVND (reference sequence). DNA of the CDR3: TGTGCCAGTAGTATAGCAGCGGGAGAGGCAGATACGCAGTATTTT. This gives the protein CASSIAAGEADTQYF.

The chain couples TRBV5-1 to TRBJ2-7; D may be TRBD2 (5 bases). Germline CDR1 is SGHRS and CDR2 is YFSETQ. V gave up 0 bases and J gave up 2 bases, with 9 bases separating them. The CDR3 is 14 amino acids. CDR3 residues: CASSLESGTYEQYF. The DNA of the CDR3 is TGCGCCAGCAGCTTGGAAAGCGGTACCTACGAGCAGTACTTC. Based on the CDR3 plus reference TRBV5-1 and TRBJ2-7, the full variable domain is KAGVTQTPRYLIKTRGQQVTLSCSPISGHRSVSWYQQTPGQGLQFLFEYFSETQRNKGNFPGRFSGRQFSNSRSEMNVSTLELGDSALYLCASSLESGTYEQYFGPGTRLTVT.

A single count supports this clone. CDR3 nucleotide sequence: TGCGCCAGCAGCCAAGTGGAGGGGACCTACGAGCAGTACTTC. Its protein is CASSQVEGTYEQYF. The chain uses TRBV4-3 and TRBJ2-7; maybe TRBD2 (6 bases). Trimming pared 1 base from V and 2 bases from J, leaving 9 bases between. The CDR3 consists of 14 residues. In germline, CDR1 is LGHNA, CDR2 YSLEER.

The rearrangement uses TRBV7-9 and TRBJ2-2; D not resolved. V was pared by 8 bases and J by 5 bases, with 15 bases between. In germline, CDR1 is SEHNR, CDR2 FQNEAQ (reference sequence). The CDR3 spans 14 residues. The CDR3 reads CASRPGTGTGELFF. Here the CDR3 DNA reads TGTGCCAGCCGCCCAGGAACTGGGACCGGGGAGCTGTTTTTT.

This chain joins TRBV10-3 and TRBJ1-5; TRBD1 is a possible D gene (6 bases). V lost 6 bases to trimming and J lost 0 bases, with 9 bases between them. Germline V CDR1 and CDR2: ENHRY, SYGVKD. This CDR3 has 14 residues. CDR3: CAISHRDSNQPQHF. CDR3 DNA: TGTGCCATCAGCCACAGGGATAGCAATCAGCCCCAGCATTTT.

This clone was detected only once. The chain couples TRBV9 to TRBJ2-7; the D is unclear. V shed 3 bases and J shed 3 bases, with 16 bases lying between them. The CDR3 contains 15 residues. The germline V gene has CDR1 SGDLS and CDR2 YYNGEE. The CDR3 loop is CASSASLRSHYEQYF. In nucleotides, the CDR3 is TGTGCCAGCAGCGCCAGTTTAAGGAGCCACTACGAGCAGTACTTC.

The V and J genes are TRBV19 and TRBJ2-7, with 8 nucleotides matching TRBD1. Germline loops: CDR1 LNHDA, CDR2 SQIVND (reference sequence). V lost 5 bases, J lost 3 bases, and 12 bases stayed unmatched. CDR3 size: 16 residues. The DNA for the CDR3 is TGTGCCAGTAGTGCCCAACACGGGACAGGTCTCTACGAGCAGTACTTC. This gives the protein CASSAQHGTGLYEQYF.

The V call is TRBV11-1, the J call TRBJ1-1; D might be TRBD1 (6 bases). Germline V gene lookup returns CDR1 SGHAT and CDR2 FQDESV (reference sequence). Trimming removed 3 bases at V and 1 base at J, with 15 bases between. This CDR3 region has 16 residues. This CDR3 reads CASSFSYWGQNTEAFF. Written as DNA, the CDR3 is TGTGCCAGCAGCTTCTCTTATTGGGGACAGAACACTGAAGCTTTCTTT.

V gene TRBV7-3 combines with J gene TRBJ2-1, with a possible D match to TRBD2 (5 bases). The CDR3 is 15 residues long. V lost 5 bases, J lost 7 bases, and 18 bases lay in between. Per the germline V gene, CDR1 is SGHTA and CDR2 is FQGTGA. CDR3 DNA: TGTGCCAGCAGCCGTCGACCTGCTGAGGGTAATGAGCAGTTCTTC. Protein: CASSRRPAEGNEQFF.

V and J are TRBV7-6 and TRBJ2-7, with D possibly TRBD1 on 7 matching bases. The CDR3 loop spans 16 amino acids. CDR1 is SGHVS, CDR2 FNYEAQ, per germline. V lost 7 bases and J 2 bases, leaving 21 bases between the germline ends. Here the CDR3 reads CASTPVLEGATYEQYF. The CDR3 coding sequence is TGTGCCAGCACCCCTGTATTGGAGGGGGCGACCTACGAGCAGTACTTC. Drawing the rest from reference TRBV7-6 and TRBJ2-7, the complete variable domain is GAGVSQSPRYKVTKRGQDVALRCDPISGHVSLYWYRQALGQGPEFLTYFNYEAQQDKSGLPNDRFSAERPEGSISTLTIQRTEQRDSAMYRCASTPVLEGATYEQYFGPGTRLTVT.

This chain connects TRBV14 to TRBJ2-3; tentatively, D is TRBD1 (6 bases). Germline assignment: CDR1 SGHDN and CDR2 FVKESK. The CDR3 is 19 residues long. With 1 base removed from V and 6 bases from J, the gap between germline ends came to 26 bases. For the CDR3, the DNA is TGTGCCAGCAGCCAAGTAAGGCCCTACAGGGAACCCTCCAGGGATACGCAGTATTTT. Encoded protein: CASSQVRPYREPSRDTQYF.

This chain joins TRBV19 and TRBJ2-7; a possible D gene is TRBD2 (5 bases). The germline V gene has CDR1 LNHDA and CDR2 SQIVND (reference sequence). This CDR3 is built from 12 residues. Trimming took 3 bases from V and 7 from J, leaving 10 bases between them. CDR3 bases: TGTGCCAGTAGTATGTCGACGGGAGAGCAGTACTTC. This encodes CASSMSTGEQYF.

The chain recombines TRBV10-3 with TRBJ2-3; 11 nucleotides agree with TRBD1. From germline, CDR1 is ENHRY and CDR2 SYGVKD. V lost 0 bases and J lost 6; bases outside the gene matches: 8. The CDR3 is 17 amino acids. Here the CDR3 DNA reads TGTGCCATCAGTGAGTCAAGGGACAGGGGGATCCGGGATACGCAGTATTTT. Its translation is CAISESRDRGIRDTQYF.

This rearrangement joins TRBV6-5 to TRBJ2-7; 10 bases are shared with TRBD1. This CDR3 contains 15 residues. The germline V gene encodes CDR1 MNHEY and CDR2 SVGAGI. The trim removed 6 bases at V and 3 bases at J, leaving 8 bases unmatched. The CDR3 spells CASRGMGTGVYEQYF. The CDR3 DNA reads as TGTGCCAGCAGGGGTATGGGGACAGGGGTCTACGAGCAGTACTTC.